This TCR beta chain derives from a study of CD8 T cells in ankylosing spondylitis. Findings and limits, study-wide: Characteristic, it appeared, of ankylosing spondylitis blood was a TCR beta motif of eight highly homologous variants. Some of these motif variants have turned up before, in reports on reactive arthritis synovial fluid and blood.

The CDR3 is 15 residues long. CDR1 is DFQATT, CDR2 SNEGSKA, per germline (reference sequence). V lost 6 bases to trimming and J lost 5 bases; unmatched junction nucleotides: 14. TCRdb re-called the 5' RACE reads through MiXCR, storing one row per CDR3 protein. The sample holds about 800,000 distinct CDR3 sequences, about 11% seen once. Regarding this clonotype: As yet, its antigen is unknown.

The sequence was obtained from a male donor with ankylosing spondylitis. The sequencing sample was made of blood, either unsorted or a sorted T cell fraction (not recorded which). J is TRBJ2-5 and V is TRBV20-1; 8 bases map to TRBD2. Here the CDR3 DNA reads TGCAGTGCCCAGAAAAGGAGCGGGAGTTGGGAGACCCAGTACTTC. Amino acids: CSAQKRSGSWETQYF.